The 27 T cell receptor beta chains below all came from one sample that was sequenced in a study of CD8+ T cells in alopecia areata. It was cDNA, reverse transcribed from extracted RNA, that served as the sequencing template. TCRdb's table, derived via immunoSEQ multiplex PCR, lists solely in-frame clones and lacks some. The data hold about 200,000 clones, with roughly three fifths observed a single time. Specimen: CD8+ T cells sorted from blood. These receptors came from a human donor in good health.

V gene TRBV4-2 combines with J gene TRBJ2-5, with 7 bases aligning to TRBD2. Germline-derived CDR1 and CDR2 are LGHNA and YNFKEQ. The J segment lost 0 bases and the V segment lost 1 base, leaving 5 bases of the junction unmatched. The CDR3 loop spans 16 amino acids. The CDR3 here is CASSQVTGGDQETQYF. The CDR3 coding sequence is TGTGCCAGCAGCCAAGTTACGGGAGGTGACCAAGAGACCCAGTACTTC.

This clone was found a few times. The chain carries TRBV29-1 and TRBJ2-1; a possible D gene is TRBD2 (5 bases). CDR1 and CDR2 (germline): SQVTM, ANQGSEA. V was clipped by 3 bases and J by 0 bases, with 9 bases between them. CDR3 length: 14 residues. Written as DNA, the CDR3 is TGCAGCGTTGAGGTGGGGAGCTCCTACAATGAGCAGTTCTTC. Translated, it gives CSVEVGSSYNEQFF.

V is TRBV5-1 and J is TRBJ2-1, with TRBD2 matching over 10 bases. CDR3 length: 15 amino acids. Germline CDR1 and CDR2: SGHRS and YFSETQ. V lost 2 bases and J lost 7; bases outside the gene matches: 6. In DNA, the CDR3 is TGCGCCAGCAGCTTAAGCGGGGGGGCCTTGAATGAGCAGTTCTTC. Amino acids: CASSLSGGALNEQFF.

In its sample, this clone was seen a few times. The CDR3 sequence: CASSLYNEQFF. In nucleotides, the CDR3 is TGTGCCAGCAGTCTCTACAATGAGCAGTTCTTC. This chain connects TRBV28 to TRBJ2-1, with D uncertain. The germline gives CDR1 MDHEN, CDR2 SYDVKM. The CDR3 consists of 11 residues. V was trimmed by 5 bases and J by 3 bases, leaving 2 bases between them.

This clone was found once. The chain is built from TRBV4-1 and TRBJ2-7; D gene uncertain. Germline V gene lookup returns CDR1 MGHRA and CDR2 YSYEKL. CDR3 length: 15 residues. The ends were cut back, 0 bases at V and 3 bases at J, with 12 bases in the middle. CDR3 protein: CASSQEEPRFYEQYF. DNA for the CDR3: TGCGCCAGCAGCCAAGAAGAACCGAGGTTCTACGAGCAGTACTTC.

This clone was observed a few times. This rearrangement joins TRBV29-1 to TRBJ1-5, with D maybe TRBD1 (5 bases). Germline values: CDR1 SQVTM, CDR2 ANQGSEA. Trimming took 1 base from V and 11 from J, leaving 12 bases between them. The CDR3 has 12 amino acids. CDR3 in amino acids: CSVEVGDGAQHF. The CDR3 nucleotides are TGCAGCGTTGAAGTAGGGGATGGGGCCCAGCATTTT.

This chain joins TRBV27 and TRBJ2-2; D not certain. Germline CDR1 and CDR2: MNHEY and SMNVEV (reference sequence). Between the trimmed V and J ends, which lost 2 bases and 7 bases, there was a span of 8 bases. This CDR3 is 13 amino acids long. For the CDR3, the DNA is TGTGCCAGCAGTTTAGGATCAAGCGGGGAGCTGTTTTTT. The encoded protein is CASSLGSSGELFF.

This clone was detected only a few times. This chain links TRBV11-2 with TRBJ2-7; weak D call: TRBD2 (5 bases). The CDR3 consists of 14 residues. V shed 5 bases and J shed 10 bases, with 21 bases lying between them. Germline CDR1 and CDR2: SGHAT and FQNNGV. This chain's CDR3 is CASSPPNPEGRQYF. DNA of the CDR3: TGTGCCAGCAGCCCCCCCAACCCCGAGGGCCGTCAGTACTTC.

CDR3 amino acids: CASSEPGLYYGYTF. DNA of the CDR3: TGTGCCAGCAGTGAGCCAGGGTTATACTATGGCTACACCTTC. The J gene is TRBJ1-2, the V gene TRBV2, with a weak D call TRBD1 (5 bases). CDR1 and CDR2 (germline): SNHLY, FYNNEI. Trimming pared 3 bases from V and 3 bases from J, leaving 11 bases between. The CDR3 is made up of 14 amino acids.

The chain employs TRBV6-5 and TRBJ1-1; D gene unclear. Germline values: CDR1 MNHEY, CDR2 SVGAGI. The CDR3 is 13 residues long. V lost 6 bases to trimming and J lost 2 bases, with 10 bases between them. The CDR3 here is CASSNPINTEAFF. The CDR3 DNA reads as TGTGCCAGCAGCAACCCGATTAACACTGAAGCTTTCTTT.

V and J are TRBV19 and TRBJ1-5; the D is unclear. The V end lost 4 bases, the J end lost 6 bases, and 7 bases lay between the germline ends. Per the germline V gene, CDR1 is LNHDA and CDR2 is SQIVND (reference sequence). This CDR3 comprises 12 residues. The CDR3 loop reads CASSTGLQPQHF. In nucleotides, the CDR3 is TGTGCCAGTAGTACAGGCCTTCAGCCCCAGCATTTT.

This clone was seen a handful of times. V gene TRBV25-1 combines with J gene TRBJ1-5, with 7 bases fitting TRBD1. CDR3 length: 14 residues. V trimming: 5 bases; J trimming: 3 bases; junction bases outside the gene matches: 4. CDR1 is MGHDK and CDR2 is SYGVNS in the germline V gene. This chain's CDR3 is CASSTGVLNQPQHF. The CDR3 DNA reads TGTGCCAGCAGTACAGGGGTCCTCAATCAGCCCCAGCATTTT.

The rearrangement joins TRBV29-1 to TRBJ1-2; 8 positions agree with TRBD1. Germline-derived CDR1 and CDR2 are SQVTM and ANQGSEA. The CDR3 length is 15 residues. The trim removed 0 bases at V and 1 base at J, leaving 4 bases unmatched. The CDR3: CSVEDLDRGNYGYTF. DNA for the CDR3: TGCAGCGTTGAAGACCTCGACAGGGGTAACTATGGCTACACCTTC.

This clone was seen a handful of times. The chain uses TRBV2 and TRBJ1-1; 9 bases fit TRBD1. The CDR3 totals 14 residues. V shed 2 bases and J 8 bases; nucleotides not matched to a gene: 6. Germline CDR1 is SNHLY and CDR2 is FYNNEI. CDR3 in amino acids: CASSERDRAWEAFF. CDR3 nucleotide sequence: TGTGCCAGCAGTGAAAGGGACAGGGCTTGGGAAGCTTTCTTT.

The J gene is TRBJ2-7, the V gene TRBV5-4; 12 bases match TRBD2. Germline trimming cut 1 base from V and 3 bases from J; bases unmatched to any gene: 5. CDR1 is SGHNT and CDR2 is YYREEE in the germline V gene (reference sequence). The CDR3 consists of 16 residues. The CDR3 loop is CASSLPSGGANYEQYF. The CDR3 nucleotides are TGTGCCAGCAGCTTGCCTAGCGGGGGGGCCAACTACGAGCAGTACTTC.

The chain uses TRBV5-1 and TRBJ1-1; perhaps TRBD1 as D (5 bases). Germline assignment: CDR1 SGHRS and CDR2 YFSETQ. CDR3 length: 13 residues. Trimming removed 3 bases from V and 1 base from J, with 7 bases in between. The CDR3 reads CASSWDPNTEAFF. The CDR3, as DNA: TGCGCCAGCAGCTGGGACCCGAACACTGAAGCTTTCTTT.

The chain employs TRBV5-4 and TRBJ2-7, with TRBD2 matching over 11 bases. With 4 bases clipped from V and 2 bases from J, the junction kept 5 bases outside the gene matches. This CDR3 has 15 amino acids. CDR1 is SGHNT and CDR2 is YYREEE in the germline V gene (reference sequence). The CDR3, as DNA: TGTGCCAGCAGCGGGGGACTAGCGGCTGCCTACGAGCAGTACTTC. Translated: CASSGGLAAAYEQYF.

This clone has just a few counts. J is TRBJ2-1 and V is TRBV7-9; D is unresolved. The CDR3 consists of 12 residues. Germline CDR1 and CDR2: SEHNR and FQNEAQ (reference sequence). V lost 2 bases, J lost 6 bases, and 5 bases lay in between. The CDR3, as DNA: TGTGCCAGCAGCTTAATTTTCAATGAGCAGTTCTTC. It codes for CASSLIFNEQFF.

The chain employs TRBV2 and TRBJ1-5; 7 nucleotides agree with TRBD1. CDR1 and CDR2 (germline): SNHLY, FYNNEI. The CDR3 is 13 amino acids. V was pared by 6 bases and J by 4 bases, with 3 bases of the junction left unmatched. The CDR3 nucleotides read TGTGCCAGCAGACGCAGGGGGAATCAGCCCCAGCATTTT. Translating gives CASRRRGNQPQHF.

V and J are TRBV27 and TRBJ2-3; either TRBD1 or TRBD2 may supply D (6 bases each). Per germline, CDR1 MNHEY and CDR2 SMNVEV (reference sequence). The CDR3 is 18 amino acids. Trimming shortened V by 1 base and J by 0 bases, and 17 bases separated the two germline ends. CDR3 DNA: TGTGCCAGCAGTTTATGGGGGGCAGACTATACTAGCACAGATACGCAGTATTTT. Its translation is CASSLWGADYTSTDTQYF.

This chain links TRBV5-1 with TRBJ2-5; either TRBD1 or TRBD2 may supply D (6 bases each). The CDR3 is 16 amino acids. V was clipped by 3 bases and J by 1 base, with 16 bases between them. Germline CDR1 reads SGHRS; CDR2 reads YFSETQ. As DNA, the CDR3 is TGCGCCAGCAGCTGGGGGGACAACTACGGCCAAGAGACCCAGTACTTC. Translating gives CASSWGDNYGQETQYF.

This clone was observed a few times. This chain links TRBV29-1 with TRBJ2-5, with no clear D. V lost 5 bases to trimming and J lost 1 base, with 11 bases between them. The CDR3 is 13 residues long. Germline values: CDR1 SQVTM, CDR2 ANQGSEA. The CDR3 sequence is CSVSIGIQETQYF. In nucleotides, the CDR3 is TGCAGCGTTTCCATTGGGATCCAAGAGACCCAGTACTTC.

The DNA for the CDR3 is TGCGCCAGCAGCCTACCGACAGGGGTCACTAACTATGGCTACACCTTC. It codes for CASSLPTGVTNYGYTF. The J gene is TRBJ1-2, the V gene TRBV5-1, with 8 nucleotides matching TRBD1. Germline-derived CDR1 and CDR2 are SGHRS and YFSETQ. With 4 bases clipped from V and 0 bases from J, the junction kept 8 bases outside the gene matches. The CDR3 is 16 residues long.

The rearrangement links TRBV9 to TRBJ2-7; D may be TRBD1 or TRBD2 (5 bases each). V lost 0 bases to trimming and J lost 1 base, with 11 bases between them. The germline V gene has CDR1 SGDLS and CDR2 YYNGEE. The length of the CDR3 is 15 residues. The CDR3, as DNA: TGTGCCAGCAGCGTAGGTTCGGGACCTTCCTACGAGCAGTACTTC. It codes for CASSVGSGPSYEQYF.

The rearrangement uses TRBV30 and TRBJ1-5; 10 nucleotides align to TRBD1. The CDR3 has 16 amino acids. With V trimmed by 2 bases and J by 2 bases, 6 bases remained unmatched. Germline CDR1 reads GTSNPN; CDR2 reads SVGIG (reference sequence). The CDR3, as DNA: TGTGCCTGGAGTCTGGGACAGGGGATGGGCAATCAGCCCCAGCATTTT. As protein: CAWSLGQGMGNQPQHF.

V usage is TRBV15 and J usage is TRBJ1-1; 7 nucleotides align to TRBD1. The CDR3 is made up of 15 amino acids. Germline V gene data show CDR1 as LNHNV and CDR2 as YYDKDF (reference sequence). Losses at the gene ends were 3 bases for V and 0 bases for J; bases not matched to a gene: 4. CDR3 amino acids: CATSRDRIMNTEAFF. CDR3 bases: TGTGCCACCAGCAGGGACAGGATAATGAACACTGAAGCTTTCTTT.

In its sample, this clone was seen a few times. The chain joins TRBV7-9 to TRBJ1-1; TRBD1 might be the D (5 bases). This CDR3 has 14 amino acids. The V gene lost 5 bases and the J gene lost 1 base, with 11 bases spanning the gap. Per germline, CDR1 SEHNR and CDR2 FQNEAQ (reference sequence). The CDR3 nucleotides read TGTGCCAGCAGCCAGCCCGGGGGGAACACTGAAGCTTTCTTT. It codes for CASSQPGGNTEAFF.